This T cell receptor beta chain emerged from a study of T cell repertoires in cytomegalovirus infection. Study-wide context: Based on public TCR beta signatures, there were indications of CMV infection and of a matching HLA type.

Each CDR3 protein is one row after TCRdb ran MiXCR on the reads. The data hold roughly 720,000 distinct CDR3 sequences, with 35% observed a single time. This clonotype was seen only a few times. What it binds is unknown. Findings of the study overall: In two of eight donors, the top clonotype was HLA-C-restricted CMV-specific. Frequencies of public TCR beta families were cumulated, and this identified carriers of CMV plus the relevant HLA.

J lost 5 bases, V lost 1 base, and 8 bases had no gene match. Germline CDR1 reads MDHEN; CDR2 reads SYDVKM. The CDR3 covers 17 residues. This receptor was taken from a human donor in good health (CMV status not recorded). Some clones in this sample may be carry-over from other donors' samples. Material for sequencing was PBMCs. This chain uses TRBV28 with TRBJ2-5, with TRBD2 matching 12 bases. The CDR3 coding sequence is TGTGCCAGCAGTTTATTGCTAGCGGGGGGGTCCACGGAGACCCAGTACTTC. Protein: CASSLLLAGGSTETQYF.